Below, 26 T cell receptor beta chains from the same sample are listed, as sequenced in a study of long-term antiretroviral therapy in people with HIV. At survey level, the immunoSEQ assay was run in its v3.0 version. Only in-frame clones appear in the TCRdb table, and some are missing; sequencing was by immunoSEQ multiplex PCR. The repertoire has roughly 18,000 clones, roughly 78% of them found once; the top ten carry roughly 8.5%. The input for sequencing was unsorted PBMCs, taken at the start of antiretroviral therapy, before treatment. These receptors were collected from a woman aged 40 to 55 with HIV.

This chain connects TRBV28 to TRBJ1-4, with D tentatively TRBD1 (5 bases). Trimming cost V 5 bases and J 8 bases, with 24 bases left between them. Germline V lookup: CDR1 MDHEN, CDR2 SYDVKM. The CDR3 length is 17 residues. The CDR3 spells CASSAALGLGSLEKLFF. DNA of the CDR3: TGTGCCAGCAGTGCTGCCCTGGGGCTCGGATCGTTAGAAAAACTGTTTTTT.

DNA for the CDR3: TGTGCCTGGAGAGAAGGACAGTCAAACACTGAAGCTTTCTTT. Translating it yields CAWREGQSNTEAFF. The chain uses TRBV30 and TRBJ1-1; D is possibly TRBD1 (6 bases). CDR3 length equals 14 residues. Trimming removed 3 bases from V and 2 bases from J, with 13 bases in between. Germline V gene sequence: CDR1 GTSNPN, CDR2 SVGIG (reference sequence).

The CDR3 sequence: CSVEDGRGGNTEAFF. The CDR3 region has the DNA TGCAGCGTTGAAGATGGGAGGGGAGGGAACACTGAAGCTTTCTTT. The rearrangement uses TRBV29-1 and TRBJ1-1, with D tentatively TRBD1 (5 bases). CDR1 is SQVTM, CDR2 ANQGSEA, per germline. V dropped 0 bases and J dropped 1 base, with 12 bases sitting between them. The CDR3 loop spans 15 amino acids. The variable domain in full, with the rest retrieved from reference TRBV29-1 and TRBJ1-1, is SAVISQKPSRDICQRGTSLTIQCQVDSQVTMMFWYRQQPGQSLTLIATANQGSEATYESGFVIDKFPISRPNLTFSTLTVSNMSPEDSSIYLCSVEDGRGGNTEAFFGQGTRLTVV.

CDR3 bases: TGTGCCATCACCCAGGACAGGGACTCTGGAAACACCATATATTTT. Translated: CAITQDRDSGNTIYF. The V call is TRBV10-3, the J call TRBJ1-3; TRBD1 matches 8 bases. CDR1 and CDR2 from the germline V gene are ENHRY and SYGVKD. The CDR3 contains 15 residues. Trimming cost V 7 bases and J 0 bases; bases outside gene matches: 5.

The chain is built from TRBV4-1 and TRBJ1-5; D might be TRBD1 (6 bases). The CDR3 spans 16 residues. Trimming took 0 bases from V and 2 from J, leaving 11 bases between them. Germline CDR1 is MGHRA and CDR2 is YSYEKL. CDR3 residues: CASSQDPQGRNQPQHF. CDR3 in DNA: TGCGCCAGCAGCCAAGATCCCCAGGGGCGCAATCAGCCCCAGCATTTT.

This chain connects TRBV19 to TRBJ2-6; D is undetermined. Deletions cut 4 bases from V and 0 bases from J, with 4 bases between. This CDR3 is built from 14 residues. From germline, CDR1 is LNHDA and CDR2 SQIVND (reference sequence). CDR3 in amino acids: CASSKGSGANVLTF. The CDR3 DNA sequence: TGTGCCAGTAGTAAGGGCTCTGGGGCCAACGTCCTGACTTTC.

This clone was picked up a small number of times. The chain is built from TRBV19 and TRBJ1-3; perhaps TRBD1 as D (5 bases). Trimming cost V 3 bases and J 8 bases, with 14 bases left between them. This CDR3 contains 14 residues. Germline V lookup: CDR1 LNHDA, CDR2 SQIVND (reference sequence). CDR3 protein: CASSMETALDTIYF. The CDR3 DNA follows: TGTGCCAGTAGTATGGAGACAGCATTGGACACCATATATTTT.

This clone was seen just once. The chain links TRBV4-3 to TRBJ2-3, with 8 bases aligning to TRBD2. In germline, CDR1 is LGHNA, CDR2 YSLEER. V gave up 0 bases and J gave up 5 bases; unmatched junction bases: 10. This CDR3 region has 17 residues. CDR3 amino acids: CASSQEAYRGGEDTQYF. The CDR3 nucleotides are TGCGCCAGCAGCCAAGAGGCGTACCGGGGGGGCGAAGATACGCAGTATTTT.

This clone turned up a few times. V is TRBV6-5 and J is TRBJ2-7; 7 bases line up with TRBD1. V was pared by 7 bases and J by 0 bases, with 3 bases of the junction left unmatched. The length of the CDR3 is 13 residues. CDR1 and CDR2 (germline): MNHEY, SVGAGI. For the CDR3, the DNA is TGTGCCAGCAACCACAGGGGCTCCTACGAGCAGTACTTC. Translated: CASNHRGSYEQYF.

This CDR3 is CASSEAVTFF. CDR3 in DNA: TGTGCCAGCAGTGAAGCGGTAACTTTCTTT. The chain combines TRBV6-1 with TRBJ1-1; D is ambiguous. Trimming stripped 0 bases from V and 12 bases from J, with 5 bases between. CDR3 length: 10 amino acids. Germline V gene lookup returns CDR1 MNHNS and CDR2 SASEGT.

This chain joins TRBV19 and TRBJ1-5; D remains unclear. Germline lookup yields CDR1 LNHDA and CDR2 SQIVND (reference sequence). The germline V and J ends were trimmed by 7 bases and 5 bases, with 15 bases remaining between them. This CDR3 has 14 amino acids. The CDR3 sequence: CASTRVEYHQPQHF. In nucleotides, the CDR3 is TGTGCCAGTACGCGTGTCGAGTACCATCAGCCCCAGCATTTT.

This chain joins TRBV7-7 and TRBJ2-3; TRBD2 matches at 8 bases. Germline-derived CDR1 and CDR2 are SSHAT and FNYEAQ (reference sequence). After removal of 11 bases from V and 5 bases from J, the junction contained 9 bases not matched to a gene. This CDR3 is built from 13 residues. The CDR3 DNA follows: TGTGCCGTCAGCGGGGGTCTGGGAGATACGCAGTATTTT. It is translated as CAVSGGLGDTQYF.

This chain connects TRBV5-5 to TRBJ2-1, with 8 bases lining up with TRBD2. Germline V lookup: CDR1 SGHKS, CDR2 YYEKEE (reference sequence). Trimming cost V 4 bases and J 7 bases; bases outside gene matches: 13. There are 16 residues in the CDR3. CDR3 loop: CASSRLGRGVSNEQFF. CDR3 nucleotide sequence: TGTGCCAGCAGCCGCCTAGGGCGGGGGGTATCGAATGAGCAGTTCTTC.

J is TRBJ2-1 and V is TRBV30; TRBD2 is a possible D gene (5 bases). The CDR3 extends over 16 amino acids. Germline V lookup: CDR1 GTSNPN, CDR2 SVGIG (reference sequence). The V end was cut by 0 bases, the J end by 5 bases, with 17 bases between. The CDR3 sequence: CAWSVPTRRSDNEQFF. The CDR3 coding sequence is TGTGCCTGGAGTGTCCCCACTAGGAGGTCGGACAATGAGCAGTTCTTC.

Only one count was recorded for this clone. The rearrangement uses TRBV7-6 and TRBJ2-7, with D hard to call. V dropped 5 bases and J dropped 2 bases, with 10 bases sitting between them. Germline CDR1 is SGHVS and CDR2 is FNYEAQ. The CDR3 sequence is 13 residues long. CDR3 protein: CASSKGPTYEQYF. The CDR3 DNA follows: TGTGCCAGCAGCAAGGGTCCCACCTACGAGCAGTACTTC.

The rearrangement links TRBV9 to TRBJ2-7; no firm D call. In germline, CDR1 is SGDLS, CDR2 YYNGEE. Trimming stripped 4 bases from V and 0 bases from J, with 14 bases between. This CDR3 spans 15 amino acids. The CDR3 coding sequence is TGTGCCAGCAGCCAATTCCCTCAGAGCTCCTACGAGCAGTACTTC. This gives the protein CASSQFPQSSYEQYF.

V is TRBV6-1 and J is TRBJ2-7; 9 positions agree with TRBD1. Germline loops: CDR1 MNHNS, CDR2 SASEGT. The CDR3 covers 15 residues. The V segment lost 1 base and the J segment 1 base; nucleotides outside the gene matches: 2. The CDR3 DNA sequence: TGTGCCAGCAGTGAAGAACAGGGGGCATCCTACGAGCAGTACTTC. Protein product: CASSEEQGASYEQYF.

This sequence joins TRBV12-2 and TRBJ2-5; the listed D gene, TRBD2, was not tested against the DNA. TRBV12-2 is a recognized pseudogene. The CDR3 runs to 12 residues. The CDR3 protein is CASRRGGKTQYF. As DNA, the CDR3 is TGTGCAAGTCGCCGCGGGGGTAAGACCCAGTACTTC.

The gene calls are TRBV5-1 and TRBJ2-2, with a weak D call TRBD1 (5 bases). The length of the CDR3 is 14 residues. In germline, CDR1 is SGHRS, CDR2 YFSETQ. The V end lost 3 bases, the J end lost 5 bases, and 11 bases lay between the germline ends. The CDR3 bases are TGCGCCAGCAGCTGGGGCCCCGGTACCGGGGAGCTGTTTTTT. It yields the protein CASSWGPGTGELFF.

The gene calls are TRBV5-4 and TRBJ2-6, with D perhaps assigned TRBD1 or TRBD2 (6 bases each). Trimming stripped 3 bases from V and 2 bases from J, with 9 bases between. The CDR3 has 15 residues. Germline V gene sequence: CDR1 SGHNT, CDR2 YYREEE (reference sequence). The CDR3 region is CASSSRGAGANVLTF. CDR3 in DNA: TGTGCCAGCAGCTCAAGGGGGGCTGGGGCCAACGTCCTGACTTTC.

The rearrangement links TRBV6-5 to TRBJ2-5, with D perhaps assigned TRBD1 or TRBD2 (6 bases each). Trimming took off 4 bases at V and 5 bases at J, with 17 bases between the two ends. This CDR3 is built from 15 residues. CDR1 is MNHEY, CDR2 SVGAGI, per germline. The CDR3 nucleotides read TGTGCCAGCAGTTTCCTTGGAGGGGGTGAGGAGACCCAGTACTTC. Translated, it gives CASSFLGGGEETQYF.

CDR3 sequence reads: CASSYEYGYTF. The CDR3 DNA sequence: TGTGCCAGCAGTTACGAGTATGGCTACACCTTC. This chain uses TRBV6-6 with TRBJ1-2, with D unclear. Germline V CDR1 and CDR2: MNHNY, SVGAGI (reference sequence). V dropped 2 bases and J dropped 5 bases, with 3 bases sitting between them. CDR3 length equals 11 residues.

In its sample, this clone was seen a few times. V gene TRBV15 combines with J gene TRBJ2-7, with TRBD1 identical over 7 bases. CDR3 length: 13 residues. Losses at the gene ends were 5 bases for V and 4 bases for J; bases not matched to a gene: 5. Germline CDR1 is LNHNV and CDR2 is YYDKDF (reference sequence). The chain's CDR3 is CATSRDSRYEQYF. The CDR3 DNA is TGTGCCACCAGCCGGGACAGTAGGTACGAGCAGTACTTC.

V and J are TRBV7-9 and TRBJ2-2; tentative D call: TRBD2 (6 bases). Trimming stripped 6 bases from V and 5 bases from J, with 16 bases between. Germline CDR1 and CDR2: SEHNR and FQNEAQ (reference sequence). This CDR3 has 15 residues. CDR3 region: CASRDGGGLTGELFF. In nucleotides, the CDR3 is TGTGCCAGCAGGGACGGTGGAGGGCTTACCGGGGAGCTGTTTTTT.

The chain employs TRBV27 and TRBJ1-4; 8 bases match TRBD1. Germline loops: CDR1 MNHEY, CDR2 SMNVEV (reference sequence). The J segment lost 1 base and the V segment lost 3 bases, leaving 4 bases of the junction unmatched. The CDR3 is 16 amino acids. The CDR3 protein is CASSFTRGLTNEKLFF. CDR3 nucleotides: TGTGCCAGCAGTTTCACCAGGGGGCTAACTAATGAAAAACTGTTTTTT.

This chain joins TRBV5-1 and TRBJ1-4; TRBD1 matches 9 bases. The CDR3 is 15 residues long. V was pared by 4 bases and J by 7 bases, with 8 bases of the junction left unmatched. Germline lookup yields CDR1 SGHRS and CDR2 YFSETQ. The CDR3 DNA follows: TGCGCCAGCAGCGCAAACAGGGGGCTCGGTGAAAAACTGTTTTTT. Its translation is CASSANRGLGEKLFF.